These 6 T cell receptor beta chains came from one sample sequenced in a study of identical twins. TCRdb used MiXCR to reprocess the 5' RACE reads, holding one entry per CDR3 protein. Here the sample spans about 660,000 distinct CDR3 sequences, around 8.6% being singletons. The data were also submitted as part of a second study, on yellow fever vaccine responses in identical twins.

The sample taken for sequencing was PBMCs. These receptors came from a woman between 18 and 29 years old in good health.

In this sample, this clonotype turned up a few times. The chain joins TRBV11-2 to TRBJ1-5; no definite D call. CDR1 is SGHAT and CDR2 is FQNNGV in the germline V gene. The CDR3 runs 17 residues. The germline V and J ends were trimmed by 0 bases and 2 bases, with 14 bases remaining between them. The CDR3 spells CASSLDRISSGNQPQHF. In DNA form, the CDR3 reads TGTGCCAGCAGCTTAGACAGGATTTCGTCAGGCAATCAGCCCCAGCATTTT. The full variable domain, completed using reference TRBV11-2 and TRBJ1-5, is EAGVAQSPRYKIIEKRQSVAFWCNPISGHATLYWYQQILGQGPKLLIQFQNNGVVDDSQLPKDRFSAERLKGVDSTLKIQPAKLEDSAVYLCASSLDRISSGNQPQHFGDGTRLSIL.

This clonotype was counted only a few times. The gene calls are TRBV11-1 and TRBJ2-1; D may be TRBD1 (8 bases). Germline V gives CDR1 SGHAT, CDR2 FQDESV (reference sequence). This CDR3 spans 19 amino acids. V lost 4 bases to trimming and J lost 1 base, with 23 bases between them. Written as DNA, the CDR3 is TGTGCCAGCAGCTCGAACGGGGGGACAGGAGGGGTATCCTACAATGAGCAGTTCTTC. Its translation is CASSSNGGTGGVSYNEQFF.

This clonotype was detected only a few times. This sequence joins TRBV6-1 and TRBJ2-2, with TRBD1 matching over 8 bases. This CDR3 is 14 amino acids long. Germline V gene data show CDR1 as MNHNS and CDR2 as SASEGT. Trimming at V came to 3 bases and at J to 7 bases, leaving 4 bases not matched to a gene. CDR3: CASSDRGRVGELFF. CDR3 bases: TGTGCCAGCAGTGACAGGGGGCGTGTCGGGGAGCTGTTTTTT.

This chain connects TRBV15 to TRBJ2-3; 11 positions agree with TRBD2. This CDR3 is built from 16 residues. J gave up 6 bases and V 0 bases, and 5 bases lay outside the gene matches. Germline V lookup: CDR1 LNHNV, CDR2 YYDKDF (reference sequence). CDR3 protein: CATSRELAGEGDTQYF. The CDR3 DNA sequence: TGTGCCACCAGCAGAGAACTAGCGGGGGAAGGGGATACGCAGTATTTT. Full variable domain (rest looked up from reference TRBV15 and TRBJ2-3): DAMVIQNPRYQVTQFGKPVTLSCSQTLNHNVMYWYQQKSSQAPKLLFHYYDKDFNNEADTPDNFQSRRPNTSFCFLDIRSPGLGDTAMYLCATSRELAGEGDTQYFGPGTRLTVL.

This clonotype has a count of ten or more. DNA for the CDR3: TGTGCCACCAGCAGAGACCCCTGGGGGGACGGGACAGATACGCAGTATTTT. This gives the protein CATSRDPWGDGTDTQYF. The chain combines TRBV15 with TRBJ2-3; possibly TRBD2 for D (6 bases). CDR3 size: 17 residues. The V and J ends lost 0 bases and 3 bases respectively, with 16 bases between them. Germline-derived CDR1 and CDR2 are LNHNV and YYDKDF (reference sequence).

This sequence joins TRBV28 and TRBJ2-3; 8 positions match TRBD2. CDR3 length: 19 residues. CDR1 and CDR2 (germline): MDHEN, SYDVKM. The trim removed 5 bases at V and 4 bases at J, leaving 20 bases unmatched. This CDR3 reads CASSVGTAGLGLRADTQYF. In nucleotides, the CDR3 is TGTGCCAGCAGTGTCGGGACGGCGGGACTAGGCCTAAGGGCAGATACGCAGTATTTT.